This TCR beta chain was captured in a study of siplizumab effects on memory and regulatory T cells. Trimming removed 1 base from V and 2 bases from J, with 12 bases in between. CDR1 and CDR2 (germline): MNHEY, SVGAGI. The CDR3 sequence is 16 residues long. Sequenced by immunoSEQ multiplex PCR; TCRdb stores in-frame clones only, minus some. The sample carries tens of thousands of clones, under 95% recorded once. The sequencing input was CD8+ T cells sorted from blood. The chain couples TRBV6-5 to TRBJ2-1, with D possibly TRBD2 on 5 matching bases. The sequence was obtained from a human donor in good health. CDR3 DNA sequence: TGTGCCAGCAGTTACTTTAACGGAGGTCCCTACAATGAGCAGTTCTTC. Translating gives CASSYFNGGPYNEQFF.